These T cell receptor beta chains were read from a single sample in a study of identical twins. TCRdb reprocessed the 5' RACE reads via MiXCR and lists one record per CDR3 protein. The sample lists 690,000 or so distinct CDR3 sequences, 5.5% to 6.5% occurring once. Sequencing was carried out using naive T cells sorted from blood. These receptors came from a man younger than 35 in good health. Both conserved end residues are part of each CDR3. A D gene is named only where the DNA matches it firmly. Only part of the rows carry a size: once, few, many, or a class if the clone is expanded.

d_gene,j_gene,v_gene,len,abundance,CDR3aa,CDR3nt
TRBD2,TRBJ2-1,TRBV4-3,16,many,CASSQFINSGSYEQFF,TGCGCCAGCAGCCAATTTATCAATAGCGGGAGCTATGAGCAGTTCTTC
-,TRBJ2-3,TRBV5-1,15,few,CASTWGTTIPDTQYF,TGCGCCAGCACCTGGGGGACGACTATCCCAGATACGCAGTATTTT
TRBD1,TRBJ2-6,TRBV29-1,20,-,CSPTTLGDRAIGSGANVLTF,TGCAGCCCTACCACCCTGGGGGACAGGGCGATAGGCTCTGGGGCCAACGTCCTGACTTTC
TRBD2,TRBJ2-7,TRBV20-1,15,few,CSARVSGRVGYEQYF,TGCAGTGCTAGAGTTTCCGGGAGGGTGGGGTACGAGCAGTACTTC
-,TRBJ2-6,TRBV10-3,16,many,CAISNGRVSGANVLTF,TGTGCCATCAGTAACGGGCGGGTCTCTGGGGCCAACGTCCTGACTTTC
TRBD2,TRBJ2-3,TRBV18,17,many,CASSPGLVRGIGDTQYF,TGTGCCAGCTCACCGGGACTAGTTCGGGGAATTGGAGATACGCAGTATTTT
-,TRBJ2-5,TRBV29-1,12,many,CSVGARSETQYF,TGCAGCGTTGGAGCCCGTTCAGAGACCCAGTACTTC
TRBD2,TRBJ2-3,TRBV28,15,-,CASSLGTMGTDTQYF,TGTGCCAGCAGTTTAGGGACTATGGGCACAGATACGCAGTATTTT
TRBD1,TRBJ2-3,TRBV5-4,13,many,CASGTVVSNTQYF,TGTGCCAGCGGGACAGTGGTCAGTAATACGCAGTATTTT
-,TRBJ1-2,TRBV18,14,few,CASSPGSDSYGYTF,TGTGCCAGCTCACCAGGCTCCGACTCCTATGGCTACACCTTC
TRBD2,TRBJ2-1,TRBV20-1,14,few,CSARGREVYNEQFF,TGCAGTGCTAGAGGGCGGGAGGTTTACAATGAGCAGTTCTTC
TRBD2,TRBJ2-1,TRBV5-5,16,few,CASSRWRAGEYNEQFF,TGTGCCAGCAGCCGCTGGAGAGCGGGAGAGTACAATGAGCAGTTCTTC
-,TRBJ2-5,TRBV7-9,14,-,CASSLQEPQETQYF,TGTGCCAGCAGCTTACAGGAGCCCCAAGAGACCCAGTACTTC
TRBD1,TRBJ2-1,TRBV25-1,16,-,CASSEVDRASYNEQFF,TGTGCCAGCAGTGAAGTCGACAGGGCCTCCTACAATGAGCAGTTCTTC
TRBD1,TRBJ2-5,TRBV9,16,few,CASSAVRQGLQETQYF,TGTGCCAGCAGCGCGGTACGACAGGGCTTACAAGAGACCCAGTACTTC
-,TRBJ2-1,TRBV12-3/TRBV12-4,12,many,CASSADSGEQFF,TGTGCCAGCAGCGCAGACTCGGGTGAGCAGTTCTTC
TRBD1,TRBJ2-1,TRBV11-2,12,many,CASSIHRGTQFF,TGTGCCAGCAGCATACACAGGGGTACGCAGTTCTTC
-,TRBJ1-2,TRBV20-1,14,many,CSARPSGANYGYTF,TGCAGTGCTAGGCCAAGTGGAGCTAACTATGGCTACACCTTC
-,TRBJ2-3,TRBV6-2/TRBV6-3,20,few,CASSYRTKWSRGASTDTQYF,TGTGCCAGCAGTTACAGGACCAAATGGTCACGAGGGGCTAGCACAGATACGCAGTATTTT
TRBD1,TRBJ2-7,TRBV5-1,14,few,CASSTSNRGGEQYF,TGCGCCAGCAGCACATCCAACAGGGGCGGGGAGCAGTACTTC
TRBD2,TRBJ2-2,TRBV6-1,16,-,CASSGGLAGNTGELFF,TGTGCCAGCAGTGGGGGACTAGCGGGGAACACCGGGGAGCTGTTTTTT
TRBD1,TRBJ2-5,TRBV11-2,19,-,CASSQLRARDSLTKETQYF,TGTGCCAGCAGCCAACTACGAGCGAGGGACAGCCTGACAAAAGAGACCCAGTACTTC
-,TRBJ2-1,TRBV25-1,14,-,CASIVQRRGNEQFF,TGTGCCAGCATTGTCCAGCGGCGGGGTAATGAGCAGTTCTTC
-,TRBJ2-5,TRBV11-2,17,few,CASSLGRRGGSQETQYF,TGTGCCAGCAGCTTAGGTAGACGAGGGGGAAGCCAAGAGACCCAGTACTTC
TRBD1,TRBJ1-1,TRBV29-1,14,few,CSVEVQGMNTEAFF,TGCAGCGTTGAAGTACAGGGGATGAACACTGAAGCTTTCTTT
TRBD2,TRBJ2-3,TRBV12-3/TRBV12-4,14,many,CAIPHLAGADTQYF,TGTGCCATCCCTCATCTAGCGGGAGCAGATACGCAGTATTTT
-,TRBJ1-1,TRBV20-1,13,many,CSARGRASTEAFF,TGCAGTGCTAGAGGCCGCGCCAGCACTGAAGCTTTCTTT
-,TRBJ1-1,TRBV7-2,15,-,CASSLLVKGNTEAFF,TGTGCCAGCAGCTTATTGGTCAAGGGGAACACTGAAGCTTTCTTT
-,TRBJ1-2,TRBV28,14,many,CASSLGVENYGYTF,TGTGCCAGCAGTTTAGGGGTGGAGAACTATGGCTACACCTTC
-,TRBJ1-4,TRBV20-1,16,many,CSGLPAGAGSNEKLFF,TGCAGTGGCCTACCGGCAGGGGCGGGATCTAATGAAAAACTGTTTTTT
-,TRBJ2-7,TRBV5-1,14,many,CASSFGPGDYEQYF,TGCGCCAGCAGCTTCGGACCCGGAGACTACGAGCAGTACTTC
-,TRBJ1-4,TRBV3-1,15,few,CASSLQPTGEEKLFF,TGTGCCAGCAGCCTCCAACCGACAGGAGAGGAAAAACTGTTTTTT
TRBD2,TRBJ2-1,TRBV5-1,15,many,CASSLGDVLAGQQFF,TGCGCCAGCAGCTTGGGAGATGTACTAGCGGGACAGCAGTTCTTC
-,TRBJ2-7,TRBV20-1,15,few,CSASWRERNSYEQYF,TGCAGTGCTAGTTGGAGGGAGCGGAACTCCTACGAGCAGTACTTC
-,TRBJ1-6,TRBV20-1,11,few,CSARFGSPLHF,TGCAGTGCTAGATTCGGTTCACCCCTCCACTTT
TRBD1,TRBJ2-1,TRBV24-1,16,few,CATSDLGQGRANEQFF,TGTGCCACCAGTGACCTCGGACAGGGTAGAGCAAATGAGCAGTTCTTC
-,TRBJ2-4,TRBV28,18,few,CASSRRNYHGSSKNIQYF,TGTGCCAGCAGCCGACGTAATTATCACGGGAGCTCCAAAAACATTCAGTACTTC
-,TRBJ2-1,TRBV2,15,-,CATCPGTVPYNEQFF,TGTGCCACCTGCCCCGGGACCGTCCCCTACAATGAGCAGTTCTTC
-,TRBJ1-5,TRBV19,14,few,CASSNGGAVQPQHF,TGTGCCAGTAGTAACGGGGGGGCCGTTCAGCCCCAGCATTTT
TRBD2,TRBJ2-5,TRBV12-3/TRBV12-4,16,few,CASSLWAGGWQETQYF,TGTGCCAGCAGTTTATGGGCGGGAGGGTGGCAAGAGACCCAGTACTTC
-,TRBJ2-7,TRBV6-6,11,many,CASSDRYEQYF,TGTGCCAGCTCCGACCGCTACGAGCAGTACTTC
TRBD2,TRBJ2-2,TRBV3-1,17,few,CASSQPSGSRGTGELFF,TGTGCCAGCAGCCAACCTAGCGGGAGTCGGGGCACCGGGGAGCTGTTTTTT